These T cell receptor beta chains were read from a single sample in a study of T-cell memory formation after mild COVID-19. Each CDR3 protein gets one entry after TCRdb re-called the 5' RACE reads with MiXCR. The data contain roughly 610,000 distinct CDR3 sequences, roughly 17% of them singletons. The sequenced sample was PBMCs or a T cell subset sorted from them (not recorded which). The receptors come from an adult woman who had mild COVID-19 (a few samples of this study predate the infection). Cell type and time point are not known. The CDR3 runs from the conserved cysteine through the conserved F or W. The D gene is left open where the match is weak. Clone size, where shown, is once, few, many, or a class for clones that have expanded.

J gene,D gene,clone size,V gene,CDR3 protein,CDR3 DNA
TRBJ2-4,NA,NA,TRBV7-2,CASSLNLGLAKNIQYF,TGTGCCAGCAGCCTAAACTTGGGACTAGCCAAAAACATTCAGTACTTC
TRBJ2-2,NA,NA,TRBV7-6,CASSTGTQYTGELFF,TGTGCCAGCAGCACCGGGACTCAATACACCGGGGAGCTGTTTTTT
TRBJ2-7,TRBD2,once,TRBV7-9,CASSLVQAGGSEQYF,TGTGCCAGCAGCTTAGTACAGGCGGGAGGTAGCGAGCAGTACTTC
TRBJ2-7,NA,many,TRBV28,CATMSEQYF,TGTGCCACTATGAGCGAGCAGTACTTC
TRBJ2-4,NA,NA,TRBV6-6,CASSRPMRQTAKNIQYF,TGTGCCAGCAGTCGTCCCATGAGGCAGACAGCCAAAAACATTCAGTACTTC
TRBJ2-1,NA,NA,TRBV5-1,CASSFDGGPSYNEQFF,TGCGCCAGCAGCTTTGATGGGGGGCCCTCCTACAATGAGCAGTTCTTC
TRBJ2-1,TRBD2,many,TRBV7-9,CASSLKSSRGGSEQFF,TGTGCCAGCAGCTTAAAATCTTCGCGGGGGGGCAGTGAGCAGTTCTTC
TRBJ2-5,NA,few,TRBV12-3/TRBV12-4,CASSLSLGPETQYF,TGTGCCAGCAGTTTATCGTTGGGGCCGGAGACCCAGTACTTC
TRBJ2-3,TRBD2,NA,TRBV24-1,CATSDPSGGPHRTDTQYF,TGTGCCACCAGTGATCCGAGCGGGGGGCCCCATCGCACAGATACGCAGTATTTT
TRBJ2-1,TRBD1,NA,TRBV12-3/TRBV12-4,CASTFRTGEGNEQFF,TGTGCCAGCACCTTTCGGACAGGTGAGGGGAATGAGCAGTTCTTC
TRBJ2-3,NA,NA,TRBV20-1,CSAMLATDTQYF,TGCAGTGCCATGCTGGCCACAGATACGCAGTATTTT
TRBJ2-3,TRBD2,NA,TRBV12-3/TRBV12-4,CASSFSAGGPDTQYF,TGTGCCAGCAGTTTTAGCGCGGGAGGGCCAGATACGCAGTATTTT
TRBJ2-1,TRBD2,NA,TRBV24-1,CATSPTGGGSYNEQFF,TGTGCCACCAGCCCCACGGGGGGAGGGTCCTACAATGAGCAGTTCTTC
TRBJ2-5,NA,few,TRBV29-1,CSVGWRRETQYF,TGCAGCGTTGGTTGGCGACGGGAGACCCAGTACTTC